These T cell receptor beta chains were read from a single sample in a study of PD-L1 blockade in urothelial cancer. TCRdb's table, derived via immunoSEQ multiplex PCR, lists solely in-frame clones and lacks some. Of tens of thousands of clones listed, 90% are singletons. The specimen comprised PBMCs, sampled around atezolizumab (anti-PD-L1) treatment. The receptors were sampled from a man aged 55-75 years with urothelial cancer. CDR3s include the opening cysteine and the closing phenylalanine or tryptophan. A D gene is named only where the DNA matches it firmly.

j_call,v_call,d_call,cdr3_nt,cdr3_aa
TRBJ2-5,TRBV19,.,TGTGCCAGTAGTCTGAGGGGGCAAGAGACCCAGTACTTC,CASSLRGQETQYF
TRBJ1-1,TRBV10-2,.,TGCGCCAGCAGTGACCGGGTTGAGGCTACTGAAGCTTTCTTT,CASSDRVEATEAFF
TRBJ2-2,TRBV7-2,TRBD1,TGTGCCAGCAGCTTTCCCAACAGGGGGCGTAGCGGGGAGCTGTTTTTT,CASSFPNRGRSGELFF
TRBJ1-2,TRBV27,TRBD1,TGTGCCAGCGCCAAAATGGCCGGGGACAGGGGTGGCACCGGCTATGGCTACACCTTC,CASAKMAGDRGGTGYGYTF
TRBJ2-3,TRBV5-4,TRBD2,TGTGCCAGCAGACCTGGACTAGCGGGGGGCAGAGATACGCAGTATTTT,CASRPGLAGGRDTQYF
TRBJ2-7,TRBV5-1,.,TGCGCCAGCAGCTTTGGGCAGGACTACGAGCAGTACTTC,CASSFGQDYEQYF
TRBJ2-7,TRBV5-1,TRBD1,TGCGCCAGCAGCCCGGACAGGAGCTCCTACGAGCAGTACTTC,CASSPDRSSYEQYF
TRBJ1-5,TRBV6-1,TRBD1,TGTGCCAGCAGTGGACAGGGACATCAGCCCCAGCATTTT,CASSGQGHQPQHF
TRBJ2-7,TRBV6-5,TRBD2,TGTGCCAGCAGTCGGACTAGCGGGGTCTACGAGCAGTACTTC,CASSRTSGVYEQYF
TRBJ1-1,TRBV5-4,.,TGTGCCAGCAGCTTCGCCGGGACAAATGAAGCTTTCTTT,CASSFAGTNEAFF
TRBJ2-7,TRBV7-2,.,TGTGCCAGCAGCTTCCAACCCAGCTACGAGCAGTACTTC,CASSFQPSYEQYF
TRBJ2-1,TRBV6-5,TRBD2,TGTGCCAGCAGGCCCGGGGGGGCCCATGAGCAGTTCTTC,CASRPGGAHEQFF